A single sample is the source of the 8 T cell receptor beta chains below, sequenced in a study of blood T cell repertoires in COVID-19. Generated by immunoSEQ multiplex PCR, the TCRdb table keeps only in-frame clones and is missing some. The data contain roughly 100,000 clones, roughly 80% of them singletons. The sequenced sample was peripheral blood. Receptors originate from a woman aged 80 or over with active or convalescent COVID-19.

The genes are TRBV19 and TRBJ1-1; TRBD1 agrees at 10 bases. The CDR3 covers 17 residues. Germline trimming cut 6 bases from V and 4 bases from J; bases unmatched to any gene: 14. Looked up from germline, CDR1 is LNHDA and CDR2 is SQIVND (reference sequence). CDR3 amino acids: CASRRVRDRGRATEAFF. As DNA, the CDR3 is TGTGCCAGTAGACGAGTGAGGGACAGGGGTAGAGCCACTGAAGCTTTCTTT.

The rearrangement links TRBV27 to TRBJ1-5; TRBD1 matches at 7 bases. Germline loops: CDR1 MNHEY, CDR2 SMNVEV (reference sequence). This CDR3 spans 14 amino acids. V shed 6 bases and J 4 bases; nucleotides not matched to a gene: 6. DNA of the CDR3: TGTGCCAGCAGGATACAGGGGAGGAATCAGCCCCAGCATTTT. Translation gives CASRIQGRNQPQHF.

The chain is built from TRBV5-1 and TRBJ2-3; 12 nucleotides agree with TRBD2. This CDR3 comprises 15 residues. CDR1 is SGHRS and CDR2 is YFSETQ in the germline V gene. The junction had 3 bases not matched to a gene; V was cut back by 4 bases and J by 3 bases. CDR3 DNA: TGCGCCAGCAGCACCGGACTAGCGGGGACAGATACGCAGTATTTT. This gives the protein CASSTGLAGTDTQYF.

The chain is built from TRBV15 and TRBJ1-2; the D gene is possibly TRBD1 (5 bases). CDR1 is LNHNV and CDR2 is YYDKDF in the germline V gene (reference sequence). V lost 2 bases, J lost 8 bases, and 15 bases lay in between. The CDR3 is 14 residues long. CDR3 nucleotides: TGTGCCACCAGCAGAAGGGGAGGGAGTTACGGCTACACCTTC. It encodes CATSRRGGSYGYTF.

This chain links TRBV18 with TRBJ2-7; weak D call: TRBD1 (5 bases). Germline V gene data show CDR1 as KGHSH and CDR2 as LQKENI. The V and J ends lost 3 bases and 0 bases respectively, with 9 bases between them. The CDR3 has 14 residues. The CDR3 sequence is CASSPMTVSYEQYF. Here the CDR3 DNA reads TGTGCCAGCTCACCGATGACAGTCTCCTACGAGCAGTACTTC.

The V gene is TRBV6-5, the J gene TRBJ1-2, with 7 nucleotides matching TRBD1. The CDR3 is 14 amino acids. V was clipped by 5 bases and J by 4 bases; unmatched bases: 7. The germline gives CDR1 MNHEY, CDR2 SVGAGI. The DNA for the CDR3 is TGTGCCAGCAGTAGATCCGGGACAGCCTATGGCTACACCTTC. Its protein product is CASSRSGTAYGYTF.

This clone was seen many times. The V gene is TRBV5-1, the J gene TRBJ1-1, with 10 bases lining up with TRBD1. This CDR3 is built from 13 residues. V lost 3 bases to trimming and J lost 11 bases; unmatched junction nucleotides: 7. Germline lookup yields CDR1 SGHRS and CDR2 YFSETQ. The DNA of the CDR3 is TGCGCCAGCAGCTCCTCGGACAGGGGGTACGCTTTCTTT. It is translated as CASSSSDRGYAFF.

The V and J genes are TRBV19 and TRBJ2-1, with D uncertain. The CDR3 contains 11 residues. V was trimmed by 3 bases and J by 9 bases, leaving 6 bases between them. Germline CDR1 is LNHDA and CDR2 is SQIVND (reference sequence). Here the CDR3 reads CASSIRSEQFF. CDR3 bases: TGTGCCAGTAGTATTCGTAGTGAGCAGTTCTTC.